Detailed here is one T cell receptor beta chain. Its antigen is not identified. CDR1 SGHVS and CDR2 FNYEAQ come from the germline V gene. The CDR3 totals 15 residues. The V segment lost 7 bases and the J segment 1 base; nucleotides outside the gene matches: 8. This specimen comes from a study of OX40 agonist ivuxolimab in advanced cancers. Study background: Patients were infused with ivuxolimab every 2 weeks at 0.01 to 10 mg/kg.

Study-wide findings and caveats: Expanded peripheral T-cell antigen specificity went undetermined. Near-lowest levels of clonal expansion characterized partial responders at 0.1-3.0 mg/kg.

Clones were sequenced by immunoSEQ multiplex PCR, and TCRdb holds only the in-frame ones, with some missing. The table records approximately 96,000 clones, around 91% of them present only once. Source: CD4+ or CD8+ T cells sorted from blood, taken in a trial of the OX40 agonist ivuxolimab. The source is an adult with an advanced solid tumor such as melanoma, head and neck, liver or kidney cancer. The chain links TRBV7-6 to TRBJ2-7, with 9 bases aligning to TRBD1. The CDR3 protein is CASISGQGFSYEQYF. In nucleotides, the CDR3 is TGTGCCAGCATCTCGGGACAGGGCTTTTCCTACGAGCAGTACTTC.